This T cell receptor (beta chain) was observed in a study of blood T cell repertoires in COVID-19. In the original processing: Reference gene primer amplification in the assay estimated nucleated cell counts. Method: immunoSEQ multiplex PCR; TCRdb's copy keeps in-frame clones and lacks some. That table furnishes V, J and clone size, whereas the DNA furnished D and trimming. The table has more than 400,000 clones, 90% seen once. Sequenced material: PBMCs or T cells enriched from blood (not recorded which). This TCR was sampled from a man younger than 35 who had recovered from COVID-19.

The CDR3 DNA follows: TGTGTCAGAAGCTTAGTTGGCCTCGCAGAAACACAAGAGACCCAGTACTTC. Its translation: CVRSLVGLAETQETQYF. This chain links TRBV7-5 with TRBJ2-5; the table names TRBD1, a call not compared with the DNA. TRBV7-5 is a documented pseudogene. The CDR3 totals 17 residues.